This is a list of T cell receptor beta chains from one sample in a study of T cells after yellow fever vaccination. Using its own MiXCR run on the 5' RACE reads, TCRdb lists one record per CDR3 protein. Counted here are some 200,000 distinct CDR3 sequences, roughly 3.3% occurring once; the ten biggest clones make up around 3.2%. This sample comprised CD4+ T cells sorted from PBMCs, obtained 10 days after the yellow fever booster vaccination. These receptors all stem from a man younger than 30 who received the YFV17D yellow fever vaccine. Both conserved end residues are part of each CDR3. D genes are given only for firm matches. Only some rows state a clone size, as once, few, many or a class for expanded clones.

j_call: TRBJ2-5; d_call: TRBD2; clone_size: .; v_call: TRBV20-1; cdr3_aa: CSARVAGGPLETQYF
j_call: TRBJ2-1; d_call: TRBD2; clone_size: many; v_call: TRBV7-3; cdr3_aa: CASSPRGSGVDEQFF
j_call: TRBJ2-3; d_call: TRBD2; clone_size: few; v_call: TRBV25-1; cdr3_aa: CASSSGTSGDRTDTQYF
j_call: TRBJ2-2; d_call: .; clone_size: many; v_call: TRBV19; cdr3_aa: CASSTILRGGTGELFF
j_call: TRBJ2-1; d_call: TRBD2; clone_size: many; v_call: TRBV12-3/TRBV12-4; cdr3_aa: CASTLAGEDNEQFF
j_call: TRBJ2-4; d_call: .; clone_size: many; v_call: TRBV3-1; cdr3_aa: CASSHGQLAKNIQYF
j_call: TRBJ1-4; d_call: TRBD1; clone_size: .; v_call: TRBV18; cdr3_aa: CASSRGQGSATNEKLFF
j_call: TRBJ2-1; d_call: TRBD2; clone_size: many; v_call: TRBV7-8; cdr3_aa: CASRAAGGTGNEQFF
j_call: TRBJ2-1; d_call: .; clone_size: many; v_call: TRBV5-1; cdr3_aa: CASSPAGQGGYNEQFF
j_call: TRBJ1-1; d_call: .; clone_size: many; v_call: TRBV4-3; cdr3_aa: CASSQVWNAGQNTEAFF